This T cell receptor (beta chain) emerged from a study of blood T cell repertoires in COVID-19. Study-level background: The study drew acute and convalescent COVID-19 samples from the United States, Italy and Spain. Sample material is recorded as cDNA or gDNA derived from T cells, B-cell-depleted T cells, or PBMCs.

Original analysis: Amplified reference gene primers provided the basis for estimating nucleated cell counts. Data came from immunoSEQ multiplex PCR; TCRdb stores just in-frame clones and leaves some out. The D gene and trimming were derived from the DNA, and the V and J assignments and clone size from that table. The table has approximately 86,000 clones, about 89% seen once. The CDR3 has 12 amino acids. CDR1 GTSNPN and CDR2 SVGIG come from the germline V gene (reference sequence). Trimming took 3 bases from V and 5 from J, leaving 10 bases between them. The chain uses TRBV30 and TRBJ1-2; D gene ambiguous. Sequencing was performed on peripheral blood. The TCR was taken from a man in his fifties with acute or convalescent COVID-19. The CDR3 loop is CAWRLGGYGYTF. CDR3 DNA sequence: TGTGCCTGGAGGTTAGGCGGTTATGGCTACACCTTC.